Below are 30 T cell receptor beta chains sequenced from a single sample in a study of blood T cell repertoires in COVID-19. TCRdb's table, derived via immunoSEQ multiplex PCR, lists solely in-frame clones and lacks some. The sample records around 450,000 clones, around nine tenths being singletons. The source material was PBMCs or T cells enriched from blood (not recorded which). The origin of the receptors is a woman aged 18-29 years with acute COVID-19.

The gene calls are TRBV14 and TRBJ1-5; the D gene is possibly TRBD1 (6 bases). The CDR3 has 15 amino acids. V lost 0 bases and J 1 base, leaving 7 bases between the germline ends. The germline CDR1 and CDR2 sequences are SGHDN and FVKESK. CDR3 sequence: CASSQDDRSNQPQHF. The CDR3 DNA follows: TGTGCCAGCAGCCAAGATGACAGGAGCAATCAGCCCCAGCATTTT.

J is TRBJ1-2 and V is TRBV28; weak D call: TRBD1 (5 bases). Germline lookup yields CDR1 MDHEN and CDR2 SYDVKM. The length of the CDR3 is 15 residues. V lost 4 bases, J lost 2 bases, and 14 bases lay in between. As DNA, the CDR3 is TGTGCCAGCAGTTACGGGGGGGGTCCAAACTATGGCTACACCTTC. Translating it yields CASSYGGGPNYGYTF.

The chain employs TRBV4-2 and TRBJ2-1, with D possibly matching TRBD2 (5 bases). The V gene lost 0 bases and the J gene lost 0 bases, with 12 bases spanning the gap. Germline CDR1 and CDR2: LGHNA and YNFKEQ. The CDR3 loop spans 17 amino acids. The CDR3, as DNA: TGTGCCAGCAGCCAAGAAGTAGGAGGACTCTCCTACAATGAGCAGTTCTTC. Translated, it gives CASSQEVGGLSYNEQFF.

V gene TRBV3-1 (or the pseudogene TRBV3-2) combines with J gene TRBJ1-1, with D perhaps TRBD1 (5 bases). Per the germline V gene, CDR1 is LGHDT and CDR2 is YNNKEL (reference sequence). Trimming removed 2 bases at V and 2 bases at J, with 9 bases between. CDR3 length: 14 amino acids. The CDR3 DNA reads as TGTGCCAGCAGCCAAAGACAGACCAACACTGAAGCTTTCTTT. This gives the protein CASSQRQTNTEAFF.

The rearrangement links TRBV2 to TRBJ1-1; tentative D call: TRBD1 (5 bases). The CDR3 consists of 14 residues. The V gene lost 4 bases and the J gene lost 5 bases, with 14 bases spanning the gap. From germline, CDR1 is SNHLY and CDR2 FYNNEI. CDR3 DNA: TGTGCCAGCAGTGTGAGAGGGGAGGGGACTGAAGCTTTCTTT. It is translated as CASSVRGEGTEAFF.

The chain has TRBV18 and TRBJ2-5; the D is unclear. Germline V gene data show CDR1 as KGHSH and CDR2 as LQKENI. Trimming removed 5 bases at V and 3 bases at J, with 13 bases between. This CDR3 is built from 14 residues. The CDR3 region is CASSGASKEETQYF. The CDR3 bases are TGTGCCAGCTCAGGAGCCTCCAAGGAAGAGACCCAGTACTTC.

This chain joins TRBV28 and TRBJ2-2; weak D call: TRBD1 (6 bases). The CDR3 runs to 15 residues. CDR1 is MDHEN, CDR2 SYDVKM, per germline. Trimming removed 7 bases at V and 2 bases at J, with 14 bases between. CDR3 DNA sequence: TGTGCCAGCATCAGAGACAGGCTAAACACCGGGGAGCTGTTTTTT. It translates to CASIRDRLNTGELFF.

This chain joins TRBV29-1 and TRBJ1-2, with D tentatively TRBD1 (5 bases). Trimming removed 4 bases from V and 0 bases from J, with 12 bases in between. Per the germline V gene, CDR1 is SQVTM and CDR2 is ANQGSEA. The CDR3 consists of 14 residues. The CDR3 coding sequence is TGCAGCGTTGGTCGCAGGGCTTCTAACTATGGCTACACCTTC. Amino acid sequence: CSVGRRASNYGYTF.

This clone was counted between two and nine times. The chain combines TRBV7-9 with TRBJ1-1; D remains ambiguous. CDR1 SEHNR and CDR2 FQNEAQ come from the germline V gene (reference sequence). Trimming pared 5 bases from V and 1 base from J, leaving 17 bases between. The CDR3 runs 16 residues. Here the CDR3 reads CASSLEVGHRNTEAFF. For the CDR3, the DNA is TGTGCCAGCAGCCTAGAAGTTGGGCATCGGAACACTGAAGCTTTCTTT.

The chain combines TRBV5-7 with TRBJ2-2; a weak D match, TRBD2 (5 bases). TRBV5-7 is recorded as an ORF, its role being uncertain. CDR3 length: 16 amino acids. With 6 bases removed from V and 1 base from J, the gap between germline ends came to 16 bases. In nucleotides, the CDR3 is TGTGCCAGCAACGAAAAACGAGGAGGGAACACCGGGGAGCTGTTTTTT. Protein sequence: CASNEKRGGNTGELFF.

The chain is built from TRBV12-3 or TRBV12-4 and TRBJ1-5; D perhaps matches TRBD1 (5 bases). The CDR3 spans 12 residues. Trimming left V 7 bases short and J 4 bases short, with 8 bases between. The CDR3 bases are TGTGCCAGCACCCAGGGTAATCAGCCCCAGCATTTT. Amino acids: CASTQGNQPQHF.

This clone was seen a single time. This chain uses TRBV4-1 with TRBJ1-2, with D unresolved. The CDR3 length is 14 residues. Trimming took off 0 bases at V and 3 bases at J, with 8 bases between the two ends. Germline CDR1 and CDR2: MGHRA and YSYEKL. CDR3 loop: CASSQDEADYGYTF. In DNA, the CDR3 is TGCGCCAGCAGCCAAGACGAAGCGGACTATGGCTACACCTTC.

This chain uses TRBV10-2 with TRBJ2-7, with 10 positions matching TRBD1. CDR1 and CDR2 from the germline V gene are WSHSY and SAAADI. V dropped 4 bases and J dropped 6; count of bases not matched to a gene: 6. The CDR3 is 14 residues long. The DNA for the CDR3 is TGCGCCAGCAGTGTCGGAGGGACAGGGGTCGAGCAGTACTTC. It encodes CASSVGGTGVEQYF.

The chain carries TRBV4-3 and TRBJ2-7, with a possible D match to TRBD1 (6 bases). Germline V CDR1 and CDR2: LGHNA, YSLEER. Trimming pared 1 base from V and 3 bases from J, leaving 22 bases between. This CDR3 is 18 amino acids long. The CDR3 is CASSQVAPLQGRNYEQYF. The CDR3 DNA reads TGCGCCAGCAGCCAAGTTGCCCCCTTACAGGGAAGAAACTACGAGCAGTACTTC.

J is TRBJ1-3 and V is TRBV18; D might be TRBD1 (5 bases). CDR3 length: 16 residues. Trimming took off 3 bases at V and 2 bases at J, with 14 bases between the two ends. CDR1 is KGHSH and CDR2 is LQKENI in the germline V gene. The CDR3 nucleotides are TGTGCCAGCTCACCTGTATCAGGGAATACTGGAAACACCATATATTTT. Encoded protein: CASSPVSGNTGNTIYF.

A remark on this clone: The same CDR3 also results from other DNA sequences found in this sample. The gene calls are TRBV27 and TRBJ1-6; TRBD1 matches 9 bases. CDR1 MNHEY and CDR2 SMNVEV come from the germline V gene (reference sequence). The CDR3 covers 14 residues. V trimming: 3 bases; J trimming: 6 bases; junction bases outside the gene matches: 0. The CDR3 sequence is CASSLGQGNSPLHF. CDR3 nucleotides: TGTGCCAGCAGTTTGGGACAGGGTAATTCACCCCTCCACTTT.

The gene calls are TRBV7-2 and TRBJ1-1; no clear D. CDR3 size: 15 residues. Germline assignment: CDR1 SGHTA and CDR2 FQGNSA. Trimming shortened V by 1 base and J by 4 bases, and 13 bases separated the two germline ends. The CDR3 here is CASSLGQPGSTEAFF. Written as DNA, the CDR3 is TGTGCCAGCAGCTTAGGGCAGCCCGGGAGCACTGAAGCTTTCTTT.

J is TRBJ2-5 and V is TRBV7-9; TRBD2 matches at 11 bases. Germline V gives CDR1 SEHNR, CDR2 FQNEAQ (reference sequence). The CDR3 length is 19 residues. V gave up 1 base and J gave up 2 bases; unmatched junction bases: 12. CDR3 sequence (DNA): TGTGCCAGCAGCTTAGTACGACGCCTAGCGGGGGGAATACAAGAGACCCAGTACTTC. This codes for CASSLVRRLAGGIQETQYF.

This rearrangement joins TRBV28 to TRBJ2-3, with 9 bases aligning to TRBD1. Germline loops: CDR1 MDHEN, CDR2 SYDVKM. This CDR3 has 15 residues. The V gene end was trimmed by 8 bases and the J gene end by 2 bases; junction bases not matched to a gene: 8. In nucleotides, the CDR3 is TGTGCCAGCTCCGGCCGGGACAGGGTCACAGATACGCAGTATTTT. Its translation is CASSGRDRVTDTQYF. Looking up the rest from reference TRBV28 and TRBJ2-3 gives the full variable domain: DVKVTQSSRYLVKRTGEKVFLECVQDMDHENMFWYRQDPGLGLRLIYFSYDVKMKEKGDIPEGYSVSREKKERFSLILESASTNQTSMYLCASSGRDRVTDTQYFGPGTRLTVL.

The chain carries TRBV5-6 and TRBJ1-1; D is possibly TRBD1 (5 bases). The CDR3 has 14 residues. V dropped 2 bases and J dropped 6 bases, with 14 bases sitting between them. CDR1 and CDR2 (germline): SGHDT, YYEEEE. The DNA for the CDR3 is TGTGCCAGCAGCTTCGGGCAGGGAAGCGCTGAAGCTTTCTTT. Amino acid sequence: CASSFGQGSAEAFF.

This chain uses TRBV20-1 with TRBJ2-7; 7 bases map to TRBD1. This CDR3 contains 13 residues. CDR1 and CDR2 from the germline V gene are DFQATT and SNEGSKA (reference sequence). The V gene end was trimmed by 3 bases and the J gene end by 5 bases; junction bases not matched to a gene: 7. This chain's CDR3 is CSASDDRADEQYF. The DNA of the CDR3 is TGCAGTGCTAGTGACGACAGGGCGGACGAGCAGTACTTC.

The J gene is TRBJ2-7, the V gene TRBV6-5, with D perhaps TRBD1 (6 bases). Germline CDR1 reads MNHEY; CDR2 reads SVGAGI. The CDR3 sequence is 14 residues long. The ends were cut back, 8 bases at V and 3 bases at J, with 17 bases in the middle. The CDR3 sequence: CASGTRQVGYEQYF. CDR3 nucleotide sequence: TGTGCCAGCGGTACCAGACAGGTTGGCTACGAGCAGTACTTC.

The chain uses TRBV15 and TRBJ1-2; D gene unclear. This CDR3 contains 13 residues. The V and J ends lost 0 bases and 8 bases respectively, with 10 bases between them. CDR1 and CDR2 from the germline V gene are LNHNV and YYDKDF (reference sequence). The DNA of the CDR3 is TGTGCCACCAGCAGAGAACAGTCAAACGGCTACACCTTC. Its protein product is CATSREQSNGYTF.

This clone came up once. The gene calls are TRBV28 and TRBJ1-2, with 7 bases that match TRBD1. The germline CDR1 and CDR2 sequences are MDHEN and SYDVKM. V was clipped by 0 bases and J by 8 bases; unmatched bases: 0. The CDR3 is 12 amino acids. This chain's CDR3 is CASSLWDRGYTF. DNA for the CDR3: TGTGCCAGCAGTTTATGGGACAGGGGCTACACCTTC.

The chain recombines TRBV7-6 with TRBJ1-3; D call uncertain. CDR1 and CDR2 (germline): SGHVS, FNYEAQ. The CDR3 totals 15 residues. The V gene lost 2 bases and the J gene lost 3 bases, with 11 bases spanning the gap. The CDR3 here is CASSLRDSVGNTIYF. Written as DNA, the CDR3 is TGTGCCAGCAGCTTACGAGATTCGGTTGGAAACACCATATATTTT.

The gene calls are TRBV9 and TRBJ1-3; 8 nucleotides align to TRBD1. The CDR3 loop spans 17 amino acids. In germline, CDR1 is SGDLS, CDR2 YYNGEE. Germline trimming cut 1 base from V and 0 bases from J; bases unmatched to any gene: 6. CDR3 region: CASSVTLGQGSGNTIYF. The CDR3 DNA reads TGTGCCAGCAGCGTAACCCTCGGACAGGGCTCTGGAAACACCATATATTTT.

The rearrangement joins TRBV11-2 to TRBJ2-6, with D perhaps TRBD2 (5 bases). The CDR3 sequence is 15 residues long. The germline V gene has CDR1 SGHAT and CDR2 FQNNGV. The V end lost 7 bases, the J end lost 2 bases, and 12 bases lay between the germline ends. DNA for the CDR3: TGTGCCAGCACTCTACGGGGAGCTGGGGCCAACGTCCTGACTTTC. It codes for CASTLRGAGANVLTF.

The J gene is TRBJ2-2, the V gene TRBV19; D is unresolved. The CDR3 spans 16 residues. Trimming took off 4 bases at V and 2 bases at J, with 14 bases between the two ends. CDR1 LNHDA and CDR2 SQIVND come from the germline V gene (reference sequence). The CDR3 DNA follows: TGTGCCAGTAGTACACCGGTCAACTATAACACCGGGGAGCTGTTTTTT. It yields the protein CASSTPVNYNTGELFF.

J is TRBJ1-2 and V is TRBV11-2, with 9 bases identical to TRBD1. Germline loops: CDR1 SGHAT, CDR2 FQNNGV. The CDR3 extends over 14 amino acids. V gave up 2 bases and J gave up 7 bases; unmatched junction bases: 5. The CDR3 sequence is CASSLLTGGFGYTF. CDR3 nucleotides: TGTGCCAGCAGCTTACTGACAGGGGGATTTGGCTACACCTTC.

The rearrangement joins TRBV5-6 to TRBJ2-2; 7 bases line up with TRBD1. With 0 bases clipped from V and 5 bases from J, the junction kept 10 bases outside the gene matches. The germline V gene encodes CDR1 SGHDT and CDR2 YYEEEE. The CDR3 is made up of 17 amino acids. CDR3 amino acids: CASSLAGRGLGTGELFF. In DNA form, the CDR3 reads TGTGCCAGCAGCTTGGCGGGTAGGGGGCTAGGAACCGGGGAGCTGTTTTTT.